These 13 T cell receptor beta chains were sequenced from one sample in a study of cytomegalovirus exposure and HLA in healthy donors. With 60 Vbeta and 13 Jbeta primers, the PCR was carried out. Only in-frame clones appear in the TCRdb table, and some are missing; sequencing was by immunoSEQ multiplex PCR. The table has about 210,000 clones, about 80% seen once. Sample: PBMCs. These receptor sequences come from a male donor in good health and CMV-seronegative.

The J gene is TRBJ2-1, the V gene TRBV19; a weak D match, TRBD2 (5 bases). Germline V lookup: CDR1 LNHDA, CDR2 SQIVND (reference sequence). CDR3 length equals 13 residues. CDR3 nucleotide sequence: TGTTCCCCACGGCCAGCGATCGGGGATGAGCAGTTCTTC. It encodes CSPRPAIGDEQFF. The variable domain in full, completed from reference TRBV19 and TRBJ2-1, reads DGGITQSPKYLFRKEGQNVTLSCEQNLNHDAMYWYRQDPGQGLRLIYYSQIVNDFQKGDIAEGYSVSREKKESFPLTVTSAQKNPTAFYLCSPRPAIGDEQFFGPGTRLTVL.

The J gene is TRBJ2-3, the V gene TRBV6-1; 7 bases agree with TRBD2. Per germline, CDR1 MNHNS and CDR2 SASEGT. The CDR3 sequence is 13 residues long. V shed 6 bases, J shed 5 bases, and the junction held 5 bases outside the gene matches. The CDR3 DNA is TGTGCCAGCAGGAGGGAGGGAGGAGATACGCAGTATTTT. Residues: CASRREGGDTQYF.

V is TRBV7-9 and J is TRBJ2-1, with D tentatively TRBD2 (6 bases). This CDR3 has 19 amino acids. Trimming took off 5 bases at V and 4 bases at J, with 27 bases between the two ends. Germline CDR1 and CDR2: SEHNR and FQNEAQ (reference sequence). CDR3 protein: CASSHPQVPSGGKYNEQFF. In DNA, the CDR3 is TGTGCCAGCAGCCACCCTCAGGTGCCATCGGGCGGGAAATACAATGAGCAGTTCTTC.

This sequence joins TRBV5-6 and TRBJ1-6, with D possibly being TRBD1 (6 bases). The CDR3 length is 15 residues. Germline V gives CDR1 SGHDT, CDR2 YYEEEE. Trimming removed 4 bases at V and 7 bases at J, with 15 bases between. The CDR3: CASSQQGIWNSPLHF. Here the CDR3 DNA reads TGTGCCAGCAGCCAACAGGGTATTTGGAATTCACCCCTCCACTTT.

This clone has more than one count but fewer than ten. The chain couples TRBV6-5 to TRBJ1-4; the match to TRBD1 covers 7 bases. V was pared by 4 bases and J by 8 bases, with 4 bases of the junction left unmatched. The CDR3 totals 13 residues. Germline CDR1 MNHEY, CDR2 SVGAGI. The CDR3 coding sequence is TGTGCCAGCAGTTCTACACAGGGGGAAAAACTGTTTTTT. This sequence encodes CASSSTQGEKLFF.

The V call is TRBV28, the J call TRBJ1-5, with D possibly TRBD1 on 5 matching bases. This CDR3 spans 13 amino acids. Trimming removed 6 bases at V and 8 bases at J, with 14 bases between. Germline V gene data show CDR1 as MDHEN and CDR2 as SYDVKM. CDR3 bases: TGTGCCAGCAGCCGCGACAGACTCAAGCCCCAGCATTTT. This encodes CASSRDRLKPQHF.

This clone was seen more than once but under ten times. The gene calls are TRBV10-3 and TRBJ1-5; 7 bases line up with TRBD1. The V gene end was trimmed by 3 bases and the J gene end by 2 bases; junction bases not matched to a gene: 4. The CDR3 loop spans 15 amino acids. Germline CDR1 ENHRY, CDR2 SYGVKD. This CDR3 reads CAISEGRGGNQPQHF. The CDR3 DNA reads TGTGCCATCAGTGAAGGCAGGGGGGGCAATCAGCCCCAGCATTTT.

The chain recombines TRBV29-1 with TRBJ2-7; 12 nucleotides align to TRBD1. The CDR3 covers 16 residues. Trimming cost V 6 bases and J 2 bases; bases outside gene matches: 11. Germline CDR1 reads SQVTM; CDR2 reads ANQGSEA. CDR3 in DNA: TGCAGCGTCCCGGGACAGGGGGCAAGGGGGGCCTACGAGCAGTACTTC. It is translated as CSVPGQGARGAYEQYF.

The V gene is TRBV15, the J gene TRBJ2-1; D not resolved. V was shortened by 0 bases and J by 8 bases, with 11 bases between the two germline ends. The CDR3 is 14 amino acids. From germline, CDR1 is LNHNV and CDR2 YYDKDF (reference sequence). The CDR3 loop reads CATSREPSYDEQFF. DNA for the CDR3: TGTGCCACCAGCAGAGAACCTAGTTACGATGAGCAGTTCTTC.

The count of this clone is one. This chain uses TRBV19 with TRBJ2-5; a possible D gene is TRBD1 (6 bases). CDR3 length: 18 amino acids. Germline loops: CDR1 LNHDA, CDR2 SQIVND (reference sequence). With 2 bases removed from V and 4 bases from J, the gap between germline ends came to 23 bases. The CDR3 nucleotides read TGTGCCAGTAGTATAACGCCTCGCGGGCAGGGGCGAGGAGAGACCCAGTACTTC. It is translated as CASSITPRGQGRGETQYF.

This chain joins TRBV12-5 and TRBJ2-1, with D perhaps matching TRBD2 (5 bases). Per germline, CDR1 LGHNT and CDR2 FRNRAP. CDR3 length: 15 residues. Trimming shortened V by 5 bases and J by 0 bases, and 11 bases separated the two germline ends. The CDR3 spells CASGMRRGSYNEQFF. The CDR3 nucleotides are TGTGCTAGTGGTATGCGACGGGGCTCCTACAATGAGCAGTTCTTC.

The V and J genes are TRBV5-1 and TRBJ2-7; 10 nucleotides match TRBD2. Trimming at V came to 3 bases and at J to 6 bases, leaving 9 bases not matched to a gene. Germline CDR1 SGHRS, CDR2 YFSETQ. The length of the CDR3 is 15 residues. In DNA, the CDR3 is TGCGCCAGCAGCTCCCTACCGGGACTAGCGTCCGAGCAGTACTTC. It translates to CASSSLPGLASEQYF.

In its sample, this clone was seen once. The gene calls are TRBV5-4 and TRBJ1-1; 7 bases are shared with TRBD1. CDR1 and CDR2 from the germline V gene are SGHNT and YYREEE (reference sequence). Trimming cost V 7 bases and J 5 bases; bases outside gene matches: 8. The CDR3 runs 13 residues. The CDR3 DNA is TGTGCCAGCGGAAGACAGGGTAGGACTGAAGCTTTCTTT. Translated, it gives CASGRQGRTEAFF. The whole variable domain, remainder taken from reference TRBV5-4 and TRBJ1-1, is ETGVTQSPTHLIKTRGQQVTLRCSSQSGHNTVSWYQQALGQGPQFIFQYYREEENGRGNFPPRFSGLQFPNYSSELNVNALELDDSALYLCASGRQGRTEAFFGQGTRLTVV.